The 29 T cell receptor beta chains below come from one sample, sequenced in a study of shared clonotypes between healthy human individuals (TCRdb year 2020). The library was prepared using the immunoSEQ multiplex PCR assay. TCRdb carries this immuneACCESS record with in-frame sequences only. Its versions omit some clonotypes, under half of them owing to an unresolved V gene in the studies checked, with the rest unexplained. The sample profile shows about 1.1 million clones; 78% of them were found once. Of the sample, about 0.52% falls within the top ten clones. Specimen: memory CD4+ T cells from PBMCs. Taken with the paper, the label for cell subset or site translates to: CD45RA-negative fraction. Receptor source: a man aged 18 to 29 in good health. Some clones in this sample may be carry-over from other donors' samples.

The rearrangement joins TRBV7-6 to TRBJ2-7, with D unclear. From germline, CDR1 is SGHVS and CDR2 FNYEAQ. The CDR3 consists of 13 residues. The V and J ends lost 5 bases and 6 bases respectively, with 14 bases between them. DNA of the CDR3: TGTGCCAGCAGCCCAGCGATGTTTTTCGAGCAGTACTTC. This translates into CASSPAMFFEQYF. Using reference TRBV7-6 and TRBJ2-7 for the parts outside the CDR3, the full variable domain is GAGVSQSPRYKVTKRGQDVALRCDPISGHVSLYWYRQALGQGPEFLTYFNYEAQQDKSGLPNDRFSAERPEGSISTLTIQRTEQRDSAMYRCASSPAMFFEQYFGPGTRLTVT.

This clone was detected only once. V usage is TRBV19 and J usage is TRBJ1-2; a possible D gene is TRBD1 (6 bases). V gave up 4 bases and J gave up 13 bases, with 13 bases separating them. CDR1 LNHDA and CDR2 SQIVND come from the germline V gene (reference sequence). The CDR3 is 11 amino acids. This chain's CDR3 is CASSNLGGSTF. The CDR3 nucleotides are TGTGCCAGTAGTAACCTAGGGGGTAGCACCTTC. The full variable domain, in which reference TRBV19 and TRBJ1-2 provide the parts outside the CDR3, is DGGITQSPKYLFRKEGQNVTLSCEQNLNHDAMYWYRQDPGQGLRLIYYSQIVNDFQKGDIAEGYSVSREKKESFPLTVTSAQKNPTAFYLCASSNLGGSTFGSGTRLTVV.

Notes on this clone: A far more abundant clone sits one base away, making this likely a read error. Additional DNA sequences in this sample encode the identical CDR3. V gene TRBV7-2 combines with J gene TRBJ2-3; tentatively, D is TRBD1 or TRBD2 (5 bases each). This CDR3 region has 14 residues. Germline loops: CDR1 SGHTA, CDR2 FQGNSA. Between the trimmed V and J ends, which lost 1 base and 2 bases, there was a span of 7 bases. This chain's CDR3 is CASSLDGTTDTQYF. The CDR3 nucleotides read TGTGCCAGCAGCTTAGACGGGACCACAGATACGCAGTATTTT.

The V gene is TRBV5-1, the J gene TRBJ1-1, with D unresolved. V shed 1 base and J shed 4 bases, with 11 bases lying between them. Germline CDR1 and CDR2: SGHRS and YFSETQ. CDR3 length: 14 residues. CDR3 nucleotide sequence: TGCGCCAGCAGCTTGCCGAGTCTAGGCACTGAAGCTTTCTTT. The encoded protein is CASSLPSLGTEAFF.

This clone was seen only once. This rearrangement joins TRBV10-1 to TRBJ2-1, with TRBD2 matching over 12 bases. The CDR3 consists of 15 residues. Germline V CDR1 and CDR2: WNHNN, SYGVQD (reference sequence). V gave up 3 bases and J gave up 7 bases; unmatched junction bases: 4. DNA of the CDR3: TGCGCCAGCAGTGACGGTGGGACTAGCGGGAATGAGCAGTTCTTC. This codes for CASSDGGTSGNEQFF.

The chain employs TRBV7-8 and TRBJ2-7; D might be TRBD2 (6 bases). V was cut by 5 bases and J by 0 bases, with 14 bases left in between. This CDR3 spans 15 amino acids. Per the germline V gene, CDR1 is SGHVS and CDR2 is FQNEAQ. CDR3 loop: CASSARLGPSYEQYF. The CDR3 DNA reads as TGTGCCAGCAGCGCCCGACTAGGGCCCTCCTACGAGCAGTACTTC. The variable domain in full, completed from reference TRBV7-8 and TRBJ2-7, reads GAGVSQSPRYKVAKRGQDVALRCDPISGHVSLFWYQQALGQGPEFLTYFQNEAQLDKSGLPSDRFFAERPEGSVSTLKIQRTQQEDSAVYLCASSARLGPSYEQYFGPGTRLTVT.

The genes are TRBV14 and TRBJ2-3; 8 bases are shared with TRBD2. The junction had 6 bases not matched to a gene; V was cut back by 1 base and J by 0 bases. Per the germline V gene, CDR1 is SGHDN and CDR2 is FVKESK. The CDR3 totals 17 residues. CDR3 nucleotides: TGTGCCAGCAGCCAAGGGATCCAGCGGGGGAGCACAGATACGCAGTATTTT. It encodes CASSQGIQRGSTDTQYF.

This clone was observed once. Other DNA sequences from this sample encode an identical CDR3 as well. CDR3 in DNA: TGTGCCAGCAGCTTAGTGGGAGGATCCTACGAGCAGTACTTC. It is translated as CASSLVGGSYEQYF. The chain links TRBV11-2 to TRBJ2-7; D is possibly TRBD2 (6 bases). With 1 base removed from V and 1 base from J, the gap between germline ends came to 8 bases. Germline CDR1 SGHAT, CDR2 FQNNGV. CDR3 length equals 14 residues.

For the CDR3, the DNA is TGCAGCGTTACGACCCTCGGACAGGGAGGATACAATGAGCAGTTCTTC. Its translation is CSVTTLGQGGYNEQFF. This chain uses TRBV29-1 with TRBJ2-1, with 8 bases lining up with TRBD1. Germline V gene lookup returns CDR1 SQVTM and CDR2 ANQGSEA. This CDR3 is built from 16 residues. V dropped 5 bases and J dropped 4; count of bases not matched to a gene: 13.

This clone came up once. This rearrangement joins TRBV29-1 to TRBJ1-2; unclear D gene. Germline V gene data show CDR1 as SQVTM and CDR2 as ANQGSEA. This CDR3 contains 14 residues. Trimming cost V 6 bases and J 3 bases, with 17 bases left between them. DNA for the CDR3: TGCAGCGTCGGAACCGGGAACCATGACTATGGCTACACCTTC. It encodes CSVGTGNHDYGYTF.

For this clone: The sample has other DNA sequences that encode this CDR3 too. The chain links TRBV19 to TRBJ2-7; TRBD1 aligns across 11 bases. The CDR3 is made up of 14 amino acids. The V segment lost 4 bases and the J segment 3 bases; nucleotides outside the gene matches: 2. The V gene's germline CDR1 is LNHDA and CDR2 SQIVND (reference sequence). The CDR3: CASSTGTGGYEQYF. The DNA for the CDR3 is TGTGCCAGTAGTACCGGGACAGGGGGCTACGAGCAGTACTTC.

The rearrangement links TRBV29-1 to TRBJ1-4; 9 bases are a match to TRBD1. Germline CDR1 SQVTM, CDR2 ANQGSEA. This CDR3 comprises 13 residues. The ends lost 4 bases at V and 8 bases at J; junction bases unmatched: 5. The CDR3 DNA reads TGCAGCGTTGCGGACAGGGGACAGGAAAAACTGTTTTTT. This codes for CSVADRGQEKLFF.

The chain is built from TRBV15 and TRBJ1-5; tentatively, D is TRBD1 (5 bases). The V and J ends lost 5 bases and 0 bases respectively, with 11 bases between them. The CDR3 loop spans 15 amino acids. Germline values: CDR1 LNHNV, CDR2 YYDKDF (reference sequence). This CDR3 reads CATSQQGYSNQPQHF. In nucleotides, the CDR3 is TGTGCCACCAGCCAGCAGGGATATAGCAATCAGCCCCAGCATTTT.

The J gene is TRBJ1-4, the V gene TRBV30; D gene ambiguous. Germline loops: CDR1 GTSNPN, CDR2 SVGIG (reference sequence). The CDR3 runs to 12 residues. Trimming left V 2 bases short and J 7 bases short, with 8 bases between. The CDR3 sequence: CAWSRRVEKLFF. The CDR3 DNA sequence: TGTGCCTGGAGTCGGAGAGTTGAAAAACTGTTTTTT.

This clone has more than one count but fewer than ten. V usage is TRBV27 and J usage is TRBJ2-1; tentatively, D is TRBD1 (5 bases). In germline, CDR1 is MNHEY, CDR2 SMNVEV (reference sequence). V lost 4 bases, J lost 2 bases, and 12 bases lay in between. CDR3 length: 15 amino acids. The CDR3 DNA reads TGTGCCAGCAGTTCAAGACAGTCCGCCTACAATGAGCAGTTCTTC. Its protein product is CASSSRQSAYNEQFF.

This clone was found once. CDR3 region: CATSRGNAYGVNEQFF. As DNA, the CDR3 is TGTGCCACCAGCAGAGGCAACGCGTATGGGGTGAATGAGCAGTTCTTC. The V and J genes are TRBV15 and TRBJ2-1; D unclear. The germline gives CDR1 LNHNV, CDR2 YYDKDF (reference sequence). The V end lost 1 base, the J end lost 7 bases, and 17 bases lay between the germline ends. The CDR3 extends over 16 amino acids.

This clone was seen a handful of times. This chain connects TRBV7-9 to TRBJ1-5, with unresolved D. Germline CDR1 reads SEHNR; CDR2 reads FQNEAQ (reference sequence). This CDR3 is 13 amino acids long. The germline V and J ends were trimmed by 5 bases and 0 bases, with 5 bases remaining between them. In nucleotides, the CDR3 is TGTGCCAGCAGCCCTTATAGCAATCAGCCCCAGCATTTT. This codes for CASSPYSNQPQHF.

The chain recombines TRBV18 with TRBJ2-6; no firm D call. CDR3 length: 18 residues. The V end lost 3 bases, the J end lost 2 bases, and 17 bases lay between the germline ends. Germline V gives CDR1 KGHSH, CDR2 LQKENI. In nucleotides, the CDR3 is TGTGCCAGCTCACCGCTGACAAGTTCTGAGGCTGGGGCCAACGTCCTGACTTTC. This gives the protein CASSPLTSSEAGANVLTF.

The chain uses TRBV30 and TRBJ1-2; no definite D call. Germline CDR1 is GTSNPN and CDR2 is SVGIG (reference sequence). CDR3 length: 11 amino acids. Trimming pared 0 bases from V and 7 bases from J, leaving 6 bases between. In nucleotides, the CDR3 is TGTGCCTGGAGTGTAAGAATTGGCTACACCTTC. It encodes CAWSVRIGYTF.

Here the CDR3 DNA reads TGTGCCAGCAGCTTGGCCCCGGGACTGGGGAGGTACGAGCAGTACTTC. Protein sequence: CASSLAPGLGRYEQYF. The genes are TRBV11-2 and TRBJ2-7; a possible D gene is TRBD2 (6 bases). Germline V gene sequence: CDR1 SGHAT, CDR2 FQNNGV. The germline V and J ends were trimmed by 3 bases and 4 bases, with 19 bases remaining between them. This CDR3 has 16 residues.

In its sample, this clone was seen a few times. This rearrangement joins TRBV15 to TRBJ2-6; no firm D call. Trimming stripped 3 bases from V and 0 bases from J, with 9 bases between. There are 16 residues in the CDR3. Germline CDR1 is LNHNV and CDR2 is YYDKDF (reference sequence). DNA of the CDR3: TGTGCCACCAGCAGGGAGAGGTTCTCTGGGGCCAACGTCCTGACTTTC. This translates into CATSRERFSGANVLTF.

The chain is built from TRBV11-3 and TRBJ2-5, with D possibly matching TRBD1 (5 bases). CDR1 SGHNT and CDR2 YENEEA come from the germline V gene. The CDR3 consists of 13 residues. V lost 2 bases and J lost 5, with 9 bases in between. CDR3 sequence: CASSLIRGETQYF. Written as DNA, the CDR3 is TGTGCCAGCAGCTTAATTAGGGGTGAGACCCAGTACTTC. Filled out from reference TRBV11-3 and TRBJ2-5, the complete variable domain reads EAGVVQSPRYKIIEKKQPVAFWCNPISGHNTLYWYLQNLGQGPELLIRYENEEAVDDSQLPKDRFSAERLKGVDSTLKIQPAELGDSAVYLCASSLIRGETQYFGPGTRLLVL.

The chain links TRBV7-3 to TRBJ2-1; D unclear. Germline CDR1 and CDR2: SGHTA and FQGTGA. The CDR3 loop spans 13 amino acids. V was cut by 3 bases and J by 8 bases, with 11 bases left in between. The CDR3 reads CASSFSSLDEQFF. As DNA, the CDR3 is TGTGCCAGCAGCTTCTCTTCTTTGGATGAGCAGTTCTTC. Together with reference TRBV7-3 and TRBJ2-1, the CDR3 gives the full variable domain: GAGVSQTPSNKVTEKGKYVELRCDPISGHTALYWYRQSLGQGPEFLIYFQGTGAADDSGLPNDRFFAVRPEGSVSTLKIQRTERGDSAVYLCASSFSSLDEQFFGPGTRLTVL.

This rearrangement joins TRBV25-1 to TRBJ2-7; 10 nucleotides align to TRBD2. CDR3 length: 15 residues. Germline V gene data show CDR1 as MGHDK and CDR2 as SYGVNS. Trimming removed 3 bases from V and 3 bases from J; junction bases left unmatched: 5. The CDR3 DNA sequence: TGTGCCAGCAGTGACCCAGCGGGAGGGATCTACGAGCAGTACTTC. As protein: CASSDPAGGIYEQYF.

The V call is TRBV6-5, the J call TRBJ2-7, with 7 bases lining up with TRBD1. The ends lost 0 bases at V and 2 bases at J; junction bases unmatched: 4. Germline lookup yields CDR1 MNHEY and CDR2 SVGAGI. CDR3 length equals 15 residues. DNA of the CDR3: TGTGCCAGCAGTTACTCGACAGGGAGCACCTACGAGCAGTACTTC. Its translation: CASSYSTGSTYEQYF.

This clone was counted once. The CDR3 region is CASSSRQGVDGYTF. The CDR3 DNA reads as TGTGCCAGTAGTAGCAGACAGGGGGTGGATGGCTACACCTTC. The genes are TRBV19 and TRBJ1-2; TRBD1 matches at 9 bases. The CDR3 has 14 amino acids. V lost 4 bases and J lost 6; bases outside the gene matches: 6. Looked up from germline, CDR1 is LNHDA and CDR2 is SQIVND (reference sequence).

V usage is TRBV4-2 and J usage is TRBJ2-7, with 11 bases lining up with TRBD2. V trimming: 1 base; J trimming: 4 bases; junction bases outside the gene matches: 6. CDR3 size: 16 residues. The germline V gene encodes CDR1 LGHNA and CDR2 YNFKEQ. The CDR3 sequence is CASSQVAGGHKYEQYF. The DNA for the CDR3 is TGTGCCAGCAGCCAAGTAGCGGGAGGGCACAAGTACGAGCAGTACTTC.

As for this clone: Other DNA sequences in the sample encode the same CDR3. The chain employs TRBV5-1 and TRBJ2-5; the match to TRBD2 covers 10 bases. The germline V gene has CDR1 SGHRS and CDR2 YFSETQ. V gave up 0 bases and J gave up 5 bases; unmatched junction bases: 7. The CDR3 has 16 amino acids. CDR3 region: CASSLVPAGGPETQYF. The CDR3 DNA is TGCGCCAGCAGCTTGGTTCCAGCGGGAGGGCCCGAGACCCAGTACTTC.

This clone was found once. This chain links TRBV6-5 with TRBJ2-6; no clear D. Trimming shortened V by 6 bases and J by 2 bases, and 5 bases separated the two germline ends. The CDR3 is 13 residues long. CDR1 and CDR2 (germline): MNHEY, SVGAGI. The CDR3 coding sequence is TGTGCCAGCAGGAGTACTGGGGCCAACGTCCTGACTTTC. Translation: CASRSTGANVLTF.